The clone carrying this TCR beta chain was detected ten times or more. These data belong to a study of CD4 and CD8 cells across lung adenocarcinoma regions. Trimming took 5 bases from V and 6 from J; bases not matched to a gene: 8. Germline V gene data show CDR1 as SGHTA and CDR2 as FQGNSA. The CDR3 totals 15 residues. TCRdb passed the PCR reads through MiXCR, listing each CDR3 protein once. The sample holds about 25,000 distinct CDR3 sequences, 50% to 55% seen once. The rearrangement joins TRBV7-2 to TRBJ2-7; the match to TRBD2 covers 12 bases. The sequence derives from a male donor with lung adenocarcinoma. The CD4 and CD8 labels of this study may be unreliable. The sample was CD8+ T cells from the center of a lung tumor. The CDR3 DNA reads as TGTGCCAGCAGCCGACTAGCGGGAGCGGGGGGCGAGCAGTACTTC. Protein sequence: CASSRLAGAGGEQYF.